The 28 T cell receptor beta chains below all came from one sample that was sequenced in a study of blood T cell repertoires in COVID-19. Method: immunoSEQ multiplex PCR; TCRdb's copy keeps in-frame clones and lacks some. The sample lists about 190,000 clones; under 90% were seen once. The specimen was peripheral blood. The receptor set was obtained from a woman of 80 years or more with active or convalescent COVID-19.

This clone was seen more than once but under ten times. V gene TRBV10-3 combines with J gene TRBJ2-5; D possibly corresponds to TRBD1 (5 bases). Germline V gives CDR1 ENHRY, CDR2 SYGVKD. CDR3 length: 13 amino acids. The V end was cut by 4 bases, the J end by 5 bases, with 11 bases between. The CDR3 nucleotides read TGTGCCATCAGTGGGGGCGTAAGGGAGACCCAGTACTTC. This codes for CAISGGVRETQYF.

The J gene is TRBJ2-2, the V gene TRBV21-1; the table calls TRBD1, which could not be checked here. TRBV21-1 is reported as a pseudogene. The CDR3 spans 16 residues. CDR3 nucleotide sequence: TGTGCCAGCAGCGCCCGGGACAGTGGTTCTTCCGGGGAGCTGTTTTTT. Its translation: CASSARDSGSSGELFF.

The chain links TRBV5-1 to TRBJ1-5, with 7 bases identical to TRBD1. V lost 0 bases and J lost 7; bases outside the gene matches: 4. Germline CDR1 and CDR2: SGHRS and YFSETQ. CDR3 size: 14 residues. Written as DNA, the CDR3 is TGCGCCAGCAGCTTGGTGGCAGGGGGACAGCCCCAGCATTTT. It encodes CASSLVAGGQPQHF.

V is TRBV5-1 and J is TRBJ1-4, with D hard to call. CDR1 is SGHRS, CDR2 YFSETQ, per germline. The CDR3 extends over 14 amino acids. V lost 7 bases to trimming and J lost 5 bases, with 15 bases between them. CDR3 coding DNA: TGCGCCAGCCGCCCCTCCCGAGGGAATGAAAAACTGTTTTTT. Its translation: CASRPSRGNEKLFF.

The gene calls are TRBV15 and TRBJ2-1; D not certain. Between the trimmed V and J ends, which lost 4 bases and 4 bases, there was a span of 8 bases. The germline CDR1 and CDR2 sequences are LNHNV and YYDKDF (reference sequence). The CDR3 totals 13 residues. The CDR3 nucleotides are TGTGCCACCAGCAATAAGCTTTACAATGAGCAGTTCTTC. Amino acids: CATSNKLYNEQFF. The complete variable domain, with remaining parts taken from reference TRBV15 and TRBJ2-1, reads DAMVIQNPRYQVTQFGKPVTLSCSQTLNHNVMYWYQQKSSQAPKLLFHYYDKDFNNEADTPDNFQSRRPNTSFCFLDIRSPGLGDTAMYLCATSNKLYNEQFFGPGTRLTVL.

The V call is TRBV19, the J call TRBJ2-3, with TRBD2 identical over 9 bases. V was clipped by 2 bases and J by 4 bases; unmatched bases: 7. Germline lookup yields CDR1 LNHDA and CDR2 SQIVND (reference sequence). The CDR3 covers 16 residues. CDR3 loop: CASSIKGGRGSDTQYF. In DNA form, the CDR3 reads TGTGCCAGTAGTATAAAGGGCGGGAGGGGGTCAGATACGCAGTATTTT. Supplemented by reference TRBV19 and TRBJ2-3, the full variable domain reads DGGITQSPKYLFRKEGQNVTLSCEQNLNHDAMYWYRQDPGQGLRLIYYSQIVNDFQKGDIAEGYSVSREKKESFPLTVTSAQKNPTAFYLCASSIKGGRGSDTQYFGPGTRLTVL.

The CDR3 is CASSLTGTPTSNSPLHF. The CDR3 region has the DNA TGCGCCAGCAGTTTGACTGGGACACCCACCTCGAATTCACCCCTCCACTTT. The chain employs TRBV5-1 and TRBJ1-6; perhaps TRBD1 as D (6 bases). Germline CDR1 is SGHRS and CDR2 is YFSETQ. Trimming took off 5 bases at V and 7 bases at J, with 22 bases between the two ends. The CDR3 is 17 amino acids.

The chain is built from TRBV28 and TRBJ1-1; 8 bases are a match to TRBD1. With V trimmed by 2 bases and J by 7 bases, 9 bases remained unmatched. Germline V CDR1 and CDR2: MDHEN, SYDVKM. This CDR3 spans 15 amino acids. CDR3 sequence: CASSLPRTGQSEAFF. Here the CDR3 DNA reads TGTGCCAGCAGTTTACCGAGGACAGGGCAAAGTGAAGCTTTCTTT.

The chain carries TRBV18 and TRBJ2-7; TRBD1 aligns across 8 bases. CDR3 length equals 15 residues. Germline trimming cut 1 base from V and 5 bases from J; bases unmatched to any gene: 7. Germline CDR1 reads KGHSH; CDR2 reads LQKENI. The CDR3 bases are TGTGCCAGCTCACCACGCCAGGGGGCTTCCCACGAGCAGTACTTC. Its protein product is CASSPRQGASHEQYF.

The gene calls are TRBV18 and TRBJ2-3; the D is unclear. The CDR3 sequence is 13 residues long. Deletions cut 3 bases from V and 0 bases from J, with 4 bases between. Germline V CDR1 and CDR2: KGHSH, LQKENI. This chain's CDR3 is CASSPGSTDTQYF. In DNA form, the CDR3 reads TGTGCCAGCTCACCGGGCAGCACAGATACGCAGTATTTT. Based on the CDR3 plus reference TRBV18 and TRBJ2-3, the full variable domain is NAGVMQNPRHLVRRRGQEARLRCSPMKGHSHVYWYRQLPEEGLKFMVYLQKENIIDESGMPKERFSAEFPKEGPSILRIQQVVRGDSAAYFCASSPGSTDTQYFGPGTRLTVL.

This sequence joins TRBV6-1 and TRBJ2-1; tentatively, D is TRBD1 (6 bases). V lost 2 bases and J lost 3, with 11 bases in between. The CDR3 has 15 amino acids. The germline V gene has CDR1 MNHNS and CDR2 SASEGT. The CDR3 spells CASSESGTIYNEQFF. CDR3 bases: TGTGCCAGCAGTGAATCCGGGACAATCTACAATGAGCAGTTCTTC.

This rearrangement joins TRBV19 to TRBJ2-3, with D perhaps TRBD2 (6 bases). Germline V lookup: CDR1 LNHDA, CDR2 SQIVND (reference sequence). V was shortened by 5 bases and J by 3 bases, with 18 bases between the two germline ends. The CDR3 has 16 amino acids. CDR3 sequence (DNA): TGTGCCAGTAGTGCGTCGAGGCCCCTAGCGACAGATACGCAGTATTTT. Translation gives CASSASRPLATDTQYF.

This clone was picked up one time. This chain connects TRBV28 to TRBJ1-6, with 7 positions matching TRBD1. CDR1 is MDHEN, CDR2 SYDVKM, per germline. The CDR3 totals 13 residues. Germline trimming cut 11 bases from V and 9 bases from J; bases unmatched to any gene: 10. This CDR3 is CAAGTARGSPLHF. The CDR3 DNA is TGTGCCGCCGGGACAGCGAGGGGTTCACCCCTCCACTTT.

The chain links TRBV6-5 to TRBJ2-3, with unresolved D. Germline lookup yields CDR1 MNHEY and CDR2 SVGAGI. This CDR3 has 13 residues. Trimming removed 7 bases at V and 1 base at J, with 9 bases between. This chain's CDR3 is CASTTPGTDTQYF. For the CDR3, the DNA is TGTGCCAGCACTACCCCCGGCACAGATACGCAGTATTTT.

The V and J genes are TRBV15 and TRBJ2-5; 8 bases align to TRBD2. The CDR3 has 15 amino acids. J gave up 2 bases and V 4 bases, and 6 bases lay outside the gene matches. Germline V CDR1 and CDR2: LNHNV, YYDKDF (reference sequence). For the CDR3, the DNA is TGTGCCACCAGCACCAGACTAGCGAAACAAGAGACCCAGTACTTC. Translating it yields CATSTRLAKQETQYF. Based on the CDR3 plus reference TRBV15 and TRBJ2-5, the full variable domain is DAMVIQNPRYQVTQFGKPVTLSCSQTLNHNVMYWYQQKSSQAPKLLFHYYDKDFNNEADTPDNFQSRRPNTSFCFLDIRSPGLGDTAMYLCATSTRLAKQETQYFGPGTRLLVL.

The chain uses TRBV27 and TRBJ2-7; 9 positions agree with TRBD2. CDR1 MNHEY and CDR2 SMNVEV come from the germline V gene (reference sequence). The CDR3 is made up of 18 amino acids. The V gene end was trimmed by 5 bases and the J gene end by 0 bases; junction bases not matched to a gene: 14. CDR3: CASSKLSSGRLSSYEQYF. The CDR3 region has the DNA TGTGCCAGCAGTAAATTGTCCAGCGGGAGGTTATCCTCCTACGAGCAGTACTTC.

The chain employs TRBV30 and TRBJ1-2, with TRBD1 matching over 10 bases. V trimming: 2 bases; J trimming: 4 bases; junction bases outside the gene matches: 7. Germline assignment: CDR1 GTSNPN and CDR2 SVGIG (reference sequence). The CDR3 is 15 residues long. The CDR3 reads CAWSPGQGEVYGYTF. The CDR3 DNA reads TGTGCCTGGAGTCCTGGACAGGGGGAAGTCTATGGCTACACCTTC.

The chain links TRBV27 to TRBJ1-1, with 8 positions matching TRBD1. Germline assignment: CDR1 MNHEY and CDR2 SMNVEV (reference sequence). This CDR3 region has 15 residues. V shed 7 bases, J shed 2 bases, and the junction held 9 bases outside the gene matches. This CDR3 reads CASTGTGTGNTEAFF. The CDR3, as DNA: TGTGCCAGCACAGGGACTGGGACAGGTAACACTGAAGCTTTCTTT.

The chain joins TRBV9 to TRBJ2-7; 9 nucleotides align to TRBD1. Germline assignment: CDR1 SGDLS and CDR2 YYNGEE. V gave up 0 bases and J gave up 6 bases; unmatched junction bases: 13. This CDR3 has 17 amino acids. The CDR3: CASSVDFGTGSLSEQYF. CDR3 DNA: TGTGCCAGCAGCGTAGACTTCGGGACAGGGTCCCTCTCCGAGCAGTACTTC.

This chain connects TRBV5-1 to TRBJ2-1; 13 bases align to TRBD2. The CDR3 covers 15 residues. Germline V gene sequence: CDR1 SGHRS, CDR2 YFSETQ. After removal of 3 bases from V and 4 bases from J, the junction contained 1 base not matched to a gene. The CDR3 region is CASSWTSGGYNEQFF. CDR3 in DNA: TGCGCCAGCAGCTGGACTAGCGGGGGATACAATGAGCAGTTCTTC.

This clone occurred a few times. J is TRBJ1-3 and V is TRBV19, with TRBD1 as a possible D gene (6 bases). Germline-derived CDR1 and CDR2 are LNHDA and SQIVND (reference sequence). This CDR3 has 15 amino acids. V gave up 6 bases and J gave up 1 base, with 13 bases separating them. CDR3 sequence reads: CASRRRGASGNTIYF. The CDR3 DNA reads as TGTGCCAGTAGGCGCAGGGGAGCTTCTGGAAACACCATATATTTT.

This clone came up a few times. The CDR3 region has the DNA TGTGCCAGCAGCAAACAGGGGGCGCAAGGCTACACCTTC. Translated: CASSKQGAQGYTF. The rearrangement links TRBV28 to TRBJ1-2; the match to TRBD1 covers 9 bases. This CDR3 spans 13 amino acids. V lost 6 bases to trimming and J lost 8 bases; unmatched junction nucleotides: 7. Germline assignment: CDR1 MDHEN and CDR2 SYDVKM.

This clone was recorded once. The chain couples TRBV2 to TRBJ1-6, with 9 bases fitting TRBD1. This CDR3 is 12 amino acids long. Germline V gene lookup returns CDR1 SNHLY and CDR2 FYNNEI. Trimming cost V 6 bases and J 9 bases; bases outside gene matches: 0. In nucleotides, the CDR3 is TGTGCCAGCAGGGACAGGGGTTCACCCCTCCACTTT. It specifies CASRDRGSPLHF.

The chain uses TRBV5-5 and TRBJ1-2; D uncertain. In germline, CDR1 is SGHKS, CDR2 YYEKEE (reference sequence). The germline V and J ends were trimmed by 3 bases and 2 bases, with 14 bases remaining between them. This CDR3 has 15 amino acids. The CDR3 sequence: CASSYGLAGNYGYTF. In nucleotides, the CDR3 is TGTGCCAGCAGCTACGGGCTGGCGGGGAACTATGGCTACACCTTC.

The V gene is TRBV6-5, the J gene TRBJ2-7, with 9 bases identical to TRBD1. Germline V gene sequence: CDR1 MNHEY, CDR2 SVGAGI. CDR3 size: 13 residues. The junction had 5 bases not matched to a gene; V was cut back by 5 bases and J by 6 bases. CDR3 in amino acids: CASSLRQGGEQYF. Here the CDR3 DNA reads TGTGCCAGCAGTCTCCGACAGGGGGGCGAGCAGTACTTC.

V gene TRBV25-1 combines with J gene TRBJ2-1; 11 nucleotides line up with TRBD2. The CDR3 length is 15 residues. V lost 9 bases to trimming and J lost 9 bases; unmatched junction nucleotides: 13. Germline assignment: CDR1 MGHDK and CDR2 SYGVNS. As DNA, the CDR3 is TGTGCCAGTGCTGGGGCTAGCGGGAGGTTAGGTGAGCAGTTCTTC. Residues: CASAGASGRLGEQFF.

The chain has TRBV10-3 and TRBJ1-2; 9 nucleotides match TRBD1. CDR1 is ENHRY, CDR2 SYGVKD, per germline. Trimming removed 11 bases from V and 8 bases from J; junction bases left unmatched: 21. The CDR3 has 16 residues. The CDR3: CASKYQGQGLVYGYTF. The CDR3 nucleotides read TGTGCCTCGAAGTACCAGGGACAGGGTTTGGTCTACGGCTACACCTTC.

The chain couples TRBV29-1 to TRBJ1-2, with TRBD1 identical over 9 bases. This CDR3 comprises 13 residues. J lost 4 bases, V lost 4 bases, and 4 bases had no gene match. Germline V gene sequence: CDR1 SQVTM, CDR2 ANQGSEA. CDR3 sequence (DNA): TGCAGCGTTGGGACAGGGGAGGTCTATGGCTACACCTTC. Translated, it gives CSVGTGEVYGYTF.